What follows are 10 T cell receptor beta chains derived from one specimen sequenced in a study of vaccination effects on CD4 cells after COVID-19. No antigen is known for these receptors. Sequencing used immunoSEQ multiplex PCR; TCRdb keeps in-frame clones, though not all of them. The sample consists of about 32,000 clones, 55% to 75% of them appearing once. Sequencing was preceded by expansion of antigen-specific CD4+ T cells with viral peptide pools in the ViraFEST assay. Researchers isolated CD4+ T cells once roughly ten days of culture had elapsed. Participants each got two BNT162b2 or mRNA-1273 vaccine doses. This specimen was CD4+ T cells from PBMCs cultured with HCoV-229E spike peptides, taken after COVID-19 vaccination. These receptors all come from a human donor who received a COVID-19 vaccine.

V gene TRBV10-3 combines with J gene TRBJ2-3; TRBD1 agrees at 7 bases. CDR1 is ENHRY and CDR2 is SYGVKD in the germline V gene. The CDR3 totals 15 residues. With V trimmed by 4 bases and J by 3 bases, 7 bases remained unmatched. In nucleotides, the CDR3 is TGTGCCATCAGTGGGACGACAGGGTTAACAGATACGCAGTATTTT. Translated: CAISGTTGLTDTQYF.

This clone was counted a single time. The gene calls are TRBV18 and TRBJ1-4; 10 nucleotides align to TRBD1. CDR1 and CDR2 from the germline V gene are KGHSH and LQKENI. The V segment lost 0 bases and the J segment 5 bases; nucleotides outside the gene matches: 6. The CDR3 consists of 17 residues. The CDR3 spells CASSPPGQGTVNEKLFF. For the CDR3, the DNA is TGTGCCAGCTCACCACCGGGACAGGGGACGGTGAATGAAAAACTGTTTTTT.

The chain carries TRBV15 and TRBJ2-1, with D possibly matching TRBD2 (5 bases). V lost 1 base and J 0 bases, leaving 7 bases between the germline ends. This CDR3 contains 15 residues. Germline assignment: CDR1 LNHNV and CDR2 YYDKDF (reference sequence). The CDR3 sequence is CATSRAGSSYNEQFF. The DNA for the CDR3 is TGTGCCACCAGCAGAGCGGGGAGCTCCTACAATGAGCAGTTCTTC.

The chain joins TRBV6-6 to TRBJ2-7, with 9 nucleotides matching TRBD2. From germline, CDR1 is MNHNY and CDR2 SVGAGI (reference sequence). The V and J ends lost 3 bases and 3 bases, in that order; junction bases with no gene match: 3. CDR3 length: 14 residues. Here the CDR3 DNA reads TGTGCCAGCAGTTATAGCGGGAGCAGCTACGAGCAGTACTTC. Translation: CASSYSGSSYEQYF.

The V and J genes are TRBV5-4 and TRBJ2-3, with 13 bases identical to TRBD2. V lost 1 base and J lost 4; bases outside the gene matches: 6. Germline lookup yields CDR1 SGHNT and CDR2 YYREEE (reference sequence). This CDR3 comprises 17 residues. This chain's CDR3 is CASSLWTSGSFADTQYF. The CDR3 region has the DNA TGTGCCAGCAGCTTGTGGACTAGCGGGAGTTTCGCAGATACGCAGTATTTT.

This rearrangement joins TRBV5-1 to TRBJ2-2; TRBD1 matches 10 bases. The CDR3 contains 16 residues. Germline V CDR1 and CDR2: SGHRS, YFSETQ. V lost 4 bases, J lost 5 bases, and 8 bases stayed unmatched. The CDR3 is CASSGGQGIGTGELFF. CDR3 bases: TGCGCCAGCAGCGGGGGACAGGGGATTGGTACCGGGGAGCTGTTTTTT.

This sequence joins TRBV4-1 and TRBJ2-7; D remains ambiguous. The CDR3 length is 16 residues. Germline assignment: CDR1 MGHRA and CDR2 YSYEKL. V gave up 0 bases and J gave up 5 bases, with 17 bases separating them. CDR3 region: CASSQDPATRVNEQYF. The CDR3 coding sequence is TGCGCCAGCAGCCAAGATCCGGCAACAAGGGTAAACGAGCAGTACTTC.

The V gene is TRBV11-2, the J gene TRBJ2-5; D is perhaps TRBD2 (6 bases). The length of the CDR3 is 15 residues. Trimming took 2 bases from V and 1 from J, leaving 11 bases between them. Germline V lookup: CDR1 SGHAT, CDR2 FQNNGV. CDR3 in DNA: TGTGCCAGCAGCTTAATGGGCGGGGCCCAAGAGACCCAGTACTTC. This gives the protein CASSLMGGAQETQYF.

The count of this clone is one. CDR3 sequence: CASSLRRKAEAFF. CDR3 bases: TGTGCCAGCAGTTTAAGGCGGAAGGCTGAAGCTTTCTTT. This chain joins TRBV12-3 or TRBV12-4 and TRBJ1-1; D not certain. Trimming pared 2 bases from V and 6 bases from J, leaving 10 bases between. The CDR3 sequence is 13 residues long.

The chain uses TRBV3-1 (or the pseudogene TRBV3-2) and TRBJ2-4, with unresolved D. This CDR3 contains 17 residues. Trimming took 8 bases from V and 2 from J, leaving 22 bases between them. The germline gives CDR1 LGHDT, CDR2 YNNKEL (reference sequence). The CDR3 protein is CASSSFHSSTTKNIQYF. CDR3 coding DNA: TGTGCCAGCTCAAGTTTCCACAGCTCCACGACCAAAAACATTCAGTACTTC.